This TCR beta chain emerged from a study of PD-1 blockade in classical Hodgkin lymphoma. Study results and limitations: Sources of repertoire differences remain undefined, possibly disease activity or prior therapy. CD4+ TCR diversity rose significantly by C4D1, and CD8+ TCR diversity did not. Excluded were patients who started nivolumab under 1 year after ASCT, a group that had lower diversity. Lower baseline TCR diversity was reported for newly diagnosed patients than for healthy donors.

As for this clone: What it binds is unknown.

The V gene lost 2 bases and the J gene lost 3 bases, with 7 bases spanning the gap. Germline CDR1 reads MNHNY; CDR2 reads SVGAGI (reference sequence). The CDR3 consists of 13 residues. Sequencing was performed with immunoSEQ multiplex PCR; in TCRdb, only in-frame clones are kept and a portion is missing. The table has over 85,000 clones, roughly 91% seen once. The sample's time point: cycle 4 day 1 (C4D1), after more than five weeks of nivolumab. Relapse after autologous stem cell transplantation occurred in every patient, and brentuximab vedotin exposure varied. The material sequenced was peripheral blood mononuclear cells (PBMCs), taken before the fourth cycle of nivolumab. This receptor was obtained from a human donor with classical Hodgkin lymphoma. The J gene is TRBJ1-2, the V gene TRBV6-6, with D perhaps matching TRBD1 (5 bases). CDR3 coding DNA: TGTGCCAGCAGTTACGGGGGGGACTATGGCTACACCTTC. This codes for CASSYGGDYGYTF.